This TCR beta chain was obtained from a study of spatial heterogeneity in lung cancer. Unique molecular identifiers, one per molecule, were present on every TCR cDNA molecule. TCRdb re-called the 5' RACE reads with MiXCR, one entry per CDR3 protein. Found here are 9,500 to 11,000 distinct CDR3 sequences, around 22% of them singletons; the top ten hold about 35%. V was trimmed by 3 bases and J by 6 bases, leaving 8 bases between them. CDR3 size: 12 residues. The germline CDR1 and CDR2 sequences are GTSNPN and SVGIG (reference sequence). Details on this clonotype: No antigen is known for it.

Whole-study findings and limits: There were more appearances of ubiquitous expanded tumor TCRs in blood at resection than at follow-up.

Time point of the sample: sample taken at primary tumor resection. Researchers sequenced whole RNA taken from tumor, nontumor lung or frozen PBMC without sorting. The approximately 72 donors had untreated early-stage non-small cell lung cancer. The chain recombines TRBV30 with TRBJ1-4, with D maybe TRBD1 (6 bases). This receptor was obtained from a female donor with early-stage non-small cell lung cancer. The sequences come from PBMCs, collected at surgery. CDR3 sequence: CAWRGGYEKLFF. The CDR3 DNA sequence: TGTGCCTGGAGAGGGGGTTATGAAAAACTGTTTTTT.